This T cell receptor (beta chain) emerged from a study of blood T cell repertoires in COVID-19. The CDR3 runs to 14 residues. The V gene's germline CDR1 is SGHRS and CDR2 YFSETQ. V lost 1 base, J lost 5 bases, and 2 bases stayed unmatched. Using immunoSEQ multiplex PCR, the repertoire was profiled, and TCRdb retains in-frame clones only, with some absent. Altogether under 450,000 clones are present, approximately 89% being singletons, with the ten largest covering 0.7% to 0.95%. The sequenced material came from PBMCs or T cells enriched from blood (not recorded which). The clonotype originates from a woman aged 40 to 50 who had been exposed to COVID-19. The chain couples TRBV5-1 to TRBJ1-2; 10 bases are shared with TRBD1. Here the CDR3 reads CASSLPGQGYGYTF. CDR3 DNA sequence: TGCGCCAGCAGCTTGCCGGGACAGGGGTATGGCTACACCTTC.